This TCR beta chain was captured in a study of post-analysis software for immune sequencing data. Looking at the study overall: Patients had relapsing-remitting, secondary progressive or progressive-relapsing multiple sclerosis; some lacked subtype. General observations from the study: Patients showed TRBV5-6, TRBV5-1 and TRBV20-1 among roughly 5 TRBV segments more frequent than in controls.

Prepared TCR beta cDNA libraries contained unique molecular identifiers. TCRdb passed the PCR reads through MiXCR, listing each CDR3 protein once. The sample yields over 250,000 distinct CDR3 sequences, 30% to 45% seen once. This clonotype showed up many times. What it recognizes is unknown. The CDR3 covers 13 residues. The trim removed 5 bases at V and 4 bases at J, leaving 4 bases unmatched. This receptor was identified in a girl aged 5 to 17 with multiple sclerosis. The J gene is TRBJ1-2, the V gene TRBV12-3 or TRBV12-4; 7 nucleotides agree with TRBD1. Specimen: blood. The CDR3 DNA follows: TGTGCCAGCAGTCCGGGACAGACCTATGGCTACACCTTC. Protein product: CASSPGQTYGYTF.